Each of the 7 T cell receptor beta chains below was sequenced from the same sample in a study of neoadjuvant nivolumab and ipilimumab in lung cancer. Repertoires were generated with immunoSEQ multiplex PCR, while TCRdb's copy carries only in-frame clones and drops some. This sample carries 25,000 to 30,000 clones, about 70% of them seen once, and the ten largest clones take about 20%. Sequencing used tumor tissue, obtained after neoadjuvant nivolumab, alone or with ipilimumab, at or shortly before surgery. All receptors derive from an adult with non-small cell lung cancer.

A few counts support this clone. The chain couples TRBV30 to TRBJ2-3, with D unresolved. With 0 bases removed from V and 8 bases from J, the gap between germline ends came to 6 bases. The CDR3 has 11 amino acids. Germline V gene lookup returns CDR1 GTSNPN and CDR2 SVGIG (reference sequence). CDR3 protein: CAWSVSSTQYF. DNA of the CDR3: TGTGCCTGGAGTGTAAGCAGTACGCAGTATTTT.

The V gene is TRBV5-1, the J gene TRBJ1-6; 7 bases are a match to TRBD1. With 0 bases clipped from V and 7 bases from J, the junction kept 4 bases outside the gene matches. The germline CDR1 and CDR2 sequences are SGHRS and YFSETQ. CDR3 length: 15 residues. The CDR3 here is CASSLGQGMNSPLHF. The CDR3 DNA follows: TGCGCCAGCAGCTTGGGACAGGGCATGAATTCACCCCTCCACTTT.

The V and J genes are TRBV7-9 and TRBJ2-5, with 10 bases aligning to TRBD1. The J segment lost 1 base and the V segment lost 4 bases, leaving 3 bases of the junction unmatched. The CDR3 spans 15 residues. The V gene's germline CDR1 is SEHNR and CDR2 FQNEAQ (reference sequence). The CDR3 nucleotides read TGTGCCAGCAGCTCGGGACAGGGGAGCCAAGAGACCCAGTACTTC. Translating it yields CASSSGQGSQETQYF.

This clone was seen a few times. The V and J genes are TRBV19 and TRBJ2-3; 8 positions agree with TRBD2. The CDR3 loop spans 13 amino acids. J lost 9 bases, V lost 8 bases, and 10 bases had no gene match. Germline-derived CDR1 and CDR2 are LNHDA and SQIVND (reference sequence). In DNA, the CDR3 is TGTGCCAGTCGACGGGAGGGGACGGTAACGCAGTATTTT. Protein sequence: CASRREGTVTQYF.

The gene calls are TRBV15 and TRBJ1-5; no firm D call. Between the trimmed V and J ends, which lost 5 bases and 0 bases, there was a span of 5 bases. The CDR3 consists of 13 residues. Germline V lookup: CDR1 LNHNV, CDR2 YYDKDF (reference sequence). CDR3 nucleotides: TGTGCCACCAGCCCCCATAGCAATCAGCCCCAGCATTTT. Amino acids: CATSPHSNQPQHF. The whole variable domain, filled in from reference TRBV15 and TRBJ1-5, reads DAMVIQNPRYQVTQFGKPVTLSCSQTLNHNVMYWYQQKSSQAPKLLFHYYDKDFNNEADTPDNFQSRRPNTSFCFLDIRSPGLGDTAMYLCATSPHSNQPQHFGDGTRLSIL.

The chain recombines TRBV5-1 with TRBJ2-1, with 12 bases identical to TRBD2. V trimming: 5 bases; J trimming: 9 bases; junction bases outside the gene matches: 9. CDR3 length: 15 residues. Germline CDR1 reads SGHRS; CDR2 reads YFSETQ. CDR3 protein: CASRPLTSGGSEQFF. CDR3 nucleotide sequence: TGCGCCAGCAGACCTTTGACTAGCGGGGGAAGTGAGCAGTTCTTC. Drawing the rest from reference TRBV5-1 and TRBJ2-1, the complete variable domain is KAGVTQTPRYLIKTRGQQVTLSCSPISGHRSVSWYQQTPGQGLQFLFEYFSETQRNKGNFPGRFSGRQFSNSRSEMNVSTLELGDSALYLCASRPLTSGGSEQFFGPGTRLTVL.

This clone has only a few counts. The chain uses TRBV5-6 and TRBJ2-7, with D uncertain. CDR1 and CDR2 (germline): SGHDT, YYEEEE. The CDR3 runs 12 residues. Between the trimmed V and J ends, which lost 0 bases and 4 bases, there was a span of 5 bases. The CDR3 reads CASSLGYYEQYF. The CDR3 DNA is TGTGCCAGCAGCTTGGGTTATTACGAGCAGTACTTC.